These 14 T cell receptor beta chains originate from one sample sequenced in a study of shared clonotypes between healthy human individuals. Method: immunoSEQ multiplex PCR; TCRdb's copy keeps in-frame clones and lacks some. The sample records about 490,000 clones, around 80% being singletons. The sample taken for sequencing was PBMCs. The source of these receptors is a woman in her thirties or forties in good health. Some clones in this sample may be carry-over from other donors' samples.

The chain uses TRBV2 and TRBJ2-7; 8 bases match TRBD2. The germline CDR1 and CDR2 sequences are SNHLY and FYNNEI. CDR3 length: 14 amino acids. CDR3 DNA sequence: TGTGCAACTCACCGGGGGGGCGGCGGGTACGAGCAGTACTTC. Its protein is CATHRGGGGYEQYF.

The chain has TRBV5-4 and TRBJ2-7; 8 bases line up with TRBD2. The germline V gene encodes CDR1 SGHNT and CDR2 YYREEE (reference sequence). V lost 0 bases and J lost 5; bases outside the gene matches: 4. The CDR3 is 14 residues long. For the CDR3, the DNA is TGTGCCAGCAGCTTGGTAGCGGGATCCCACGAGCAGTACTTC. This encodes CASSLVAGSHEQYF.

J is TRBJ2-1 and V is TRBV6-6; perhaps TRBD2 as D (5 bases). Germline CDR1 MNHNY, CDR2 SVGAGI (reference sequence). Trimming stripped 6 bases from V and 8 bases from J, with 8 bases between. The CDR3 covers 11 residues. DNA for the CDR3: TGTGCCAGCAGGATGGACTATGAGCAGTTCTTC. It is translated as CASRMDYEQFF.

The chain couples TRBV15 to TRBJ2-7, with D possibly TRBD2 on 6 matching bases. Between the trimmed V and J ends, which lost 1 base and 6 bases, there was a span of 10 bases. Germline V CDR1 and CDR2: LNHNV, YYDKDF (reference sequence). The CDR3 runs 13 residues. This chain's CDR3 is CATSRGMGGEQYF. CDR3 coding DNA: TGTGCCACCAGCAGAGGGATGGGAGGCGAGCAGTACTTC.

This chain uses TRBV4-1 with TRBJ1-3, with D uncertain. V lost 3 bases and J 3 bases, leaving 12 bases between the germline ends. The germline V gene encodes CDR1 MGHRA and CDR2 YSYEKL. This CDR3 is 15 amino acids long. The CDR3 DNA sequence: TGCGCCAGCAGCCATGGCAGTGGAGGTGGAAACACCATATATTTT. Translation gives CASSHGSGGGNTIYF.

This chain links TRBV4-1 with TRBJ2-7, with 12 nucleotides matching TRBD2. CDR3 length equals 19 residues. Germline V gene data show CDR1 as MGHRA and CDR2 as YSYEKL. With 2 bases clipped from V and 0 bases from J, the junction kept 11 bases outside the gene matches. DNA for the CDR3: TGCGCCAGCAGCCAAACCGATACTAGCGGGAGGCCCAGCTCCTACGAGCAGTACTTC. Translated, it gives CASSQTDTSGRPSSYEQYF.

This sequence joins TRBV12-5 and TRBJ1-5, with D tentatively TRBD1 (5 bases). The CDR3 sequence is 13 residues long. Per the germline V gene, CDR1 is LGHNT and CDR2 is FRNRAP. V was pared by 7 bases and J by 6 bases, with 13 bases between. The CDR3 protein is CASDEGKGQPQHF. For the CDR3, the DNA is TGTGCTAGTGACGAGGGGAAGGGTCAGCCCCAGCATTTT.

V and J are TRBV9 and TRBJ1-1; D unresolved. The CDR3 contains 15 residues. The V end was cut by 0 bases, the J end by 2 bases, with 11 bases between. In germline, CDR1 is SGDLS, CDR2 YYNGEE. The CDR3 sequence is CASSVAPSINTEAFF. CDR3 bases: TGTGCCAGCAGCGTAGCGCCCTCGATAAACACTGAAGCTTTCTTT.

The CDR3 DNA follows: TGTGCCAGCAGTGAACATACAGGGGACGAGCAGTACTTC. As protein: CASSEHTGDEQYF. The V and J genes are TRBV25-1 and TRBJ2-7, with TRBD1 identical over 7 bases. Losses at the gene ends were 2 bases for V and 5 bases for J; bases not matched to a gene: 3. The CDR3 consists of 13 residues. CDR1 and CDR2 from the germline V gene are MGHDK and SYGVNS.

The chain uses TRBV25-1 and TRBJ2-7, with D possibly TRBD1 on 6 matching bases. CDR3 size: 13 residues. Trimming took 4 bases from V and 1 from J, leaving 8 bases between them. CDR1 MGHDK and CDR2 SYGVNS come from the germline V gene. The CDR3 reads CASSVTGSYEQYF. CDR3 bases: TGTGCCAGCAGTGTCACAGGGTCCTACGAGCAGTACTTC.

In the case of this clone: The final CDR3 position lacks the conserved phenylalanine or tryptophan, pointing to a likely read error. This chain links TRBV30 with TRBJ1-1; D perhaps matches TRBD1 (6 bases). In germline, CDR1 is GTSNPN, CDR2 SVGIG (reference sequence). The CDR3 loop spans 13 amino acids. The germline V and J ends were trimmed by 0 bases and 1 base, with 6 bases remaining between them. CDR3 bases: TGTGCCTGGAGTGTACAGGGGAACACTGAAGCTTTCATT. Translation: CAWSVQGNTEAFI.

The genes are TRBV4-2 and TRBJ2-3, with TRBD2 matching over 10 bases. The length of the CDR3 is 16 residues. From germline, CDR1 is LGHNA and CDR2 YNFKEQ. Trimming cost V 4 bases and J 2 bases; bases outside gene matches: 6. For the CDR3, the DNA is TGTGCCAGCAGCCCACTTACTAGCGGGGTCACAGATACGCAGTATTTT. As protein: CASSPLTSGVTDTQYF.

This clone was picked up one time. J is TRBJ2-7 and V is TRBV27, with 8 bases fitting TRBD2. J lost 6 bases, V lost 6 bases, and 10 bases had no gene match. The germline gives CDR1 MNHEY, CDR2 SMNVEV (reference sequence). The CDR3 extends over 14 amino acids. CDR3 coding DNA: TGTGCCAGCAGGCCGCCGGGACTAGGGCGCGAGCAGTACTTC. This encodes CASRPPGLGREQYF.

The chain recombines TRBV11-3 with TRBJ2-7, with 8 bases identical to TRBD1. There are 13 residues in the CDR3. Unmatched junction bases numbered 6, after V lost 5 bases and J lost 6 bases. The germline V gene encodes CDR1 SGHNT and CDR2 YENEEA. The CDR3 spells CASSLQGVSEQYF. The CDR3, as DNA: TGTGCCAGCAGCCTACAGGGGGTCTCCGAGCAGTACTTC.